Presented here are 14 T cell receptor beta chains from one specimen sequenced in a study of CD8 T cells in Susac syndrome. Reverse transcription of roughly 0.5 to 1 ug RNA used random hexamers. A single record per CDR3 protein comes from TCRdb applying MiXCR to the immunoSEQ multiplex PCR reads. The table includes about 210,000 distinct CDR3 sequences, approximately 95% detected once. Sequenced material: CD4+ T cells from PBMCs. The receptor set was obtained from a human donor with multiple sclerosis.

DNA for the CDR3: TGCAGTGCTAGAGGTCCACCGGGGACAGCTAACTATGGCTACACCTTC. Its translation: CSARGPPGTANYGYTF. V is TRBV20-1 and J is TRBJ1-2, with 7 bases identical to TRBD1. V lost 1 base to trimming and J lost 0 bases; unmatched junction nucleotides: 8. The germline CDR1 and CDR2 sequences are DFQATT and SNEGSKA (reference sequence). This CDR3 comprises 16 residues.

CDR3 region: CSVEGGAGSATEAFF. In nucleotides, the CDR3 is TGCAGCGTTGAGGGGGGGGCAGGGTCGGCCACTGAAGCTTTCTTT. V and J are TRBV29-1 and TRBJ1-1, with D tentatively TRBD1 (6 bases). The germline gives CDR1 SQVTM, CDR2 ANQGSEA. The germline V and J ends were trimmed by 3 bases and 4 bases, with 18 bases remaining between them. This CDR3 contains 15 residues.

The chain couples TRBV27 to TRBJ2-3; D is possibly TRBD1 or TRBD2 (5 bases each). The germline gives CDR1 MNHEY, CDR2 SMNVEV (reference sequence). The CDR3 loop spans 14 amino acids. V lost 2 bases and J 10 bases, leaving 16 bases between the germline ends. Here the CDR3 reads CASSLGTTTGAQYF. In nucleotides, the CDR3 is TGTGCCAGCAGTTTAGGGACCACAACCGGGGCGCAGTATTTT.

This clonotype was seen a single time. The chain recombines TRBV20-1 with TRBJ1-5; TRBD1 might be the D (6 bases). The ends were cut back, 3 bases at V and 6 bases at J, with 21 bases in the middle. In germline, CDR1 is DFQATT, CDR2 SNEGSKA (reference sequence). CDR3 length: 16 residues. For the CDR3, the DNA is TGCAGTGCTAGCCTGGGTAGTGGGGGGGCCGGTCAGCCCCAGCATTTT. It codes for CSASLGSGGAGQPQHF.

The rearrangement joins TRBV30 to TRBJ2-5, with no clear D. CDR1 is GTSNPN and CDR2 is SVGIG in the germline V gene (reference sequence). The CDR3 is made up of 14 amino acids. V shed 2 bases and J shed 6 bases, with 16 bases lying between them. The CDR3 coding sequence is TGTGCCTGGAGTAATCTGGTAGCCGCCCAGACCCAGTACTTC. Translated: CAWSNLVAAQTQYF. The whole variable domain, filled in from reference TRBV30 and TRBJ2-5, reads SQTIHQWPATLVQPVGSPLSLECTVEGTSNPNLYWYRQAAGRGLQLLFYSVGIGQISSEVPQNLSASRPQDRQFILSSKKLLLSDSGFYLCAWSNLVAAQTQYFGPGTRLLVL.

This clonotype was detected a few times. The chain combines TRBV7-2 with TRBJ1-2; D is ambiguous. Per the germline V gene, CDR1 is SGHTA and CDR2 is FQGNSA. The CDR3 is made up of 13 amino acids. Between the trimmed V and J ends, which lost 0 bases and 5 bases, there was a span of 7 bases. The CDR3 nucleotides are TGTGCCAGCAGCTTAGCTGAAGCTTATGGCTACACCTTC. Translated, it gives CASSLAEAYGYTF.

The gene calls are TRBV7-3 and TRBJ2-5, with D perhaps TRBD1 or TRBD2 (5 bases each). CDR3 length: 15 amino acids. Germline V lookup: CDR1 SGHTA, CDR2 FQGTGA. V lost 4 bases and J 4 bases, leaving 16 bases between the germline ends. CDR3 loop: CASSSAGTSLETQYF. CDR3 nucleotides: TGTGCCAGCAGCTCCGCCGGGACCTCTCTAGAGACCCAGTACTTC.

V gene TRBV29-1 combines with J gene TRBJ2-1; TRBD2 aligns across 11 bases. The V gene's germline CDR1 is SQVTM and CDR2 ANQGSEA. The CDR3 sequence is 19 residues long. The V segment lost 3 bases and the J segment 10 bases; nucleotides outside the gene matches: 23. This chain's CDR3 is CSVDFLGGYSGREYGEQFF. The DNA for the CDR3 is TGCAGCGTTGATTTTCTTGGGGGCTATAGCGGGAGGGAGTACGGGGAGCAGTTCTTC.

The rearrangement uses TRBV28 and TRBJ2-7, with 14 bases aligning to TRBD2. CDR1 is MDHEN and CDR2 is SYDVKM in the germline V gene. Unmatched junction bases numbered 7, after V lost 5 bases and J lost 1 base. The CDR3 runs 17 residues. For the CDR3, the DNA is TGTGCCAGCAGTATCCCGGGACTAGCGGGAGCATCCTACGAGCAGTACTTC. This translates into CASSIPGLAGASYEQYF.

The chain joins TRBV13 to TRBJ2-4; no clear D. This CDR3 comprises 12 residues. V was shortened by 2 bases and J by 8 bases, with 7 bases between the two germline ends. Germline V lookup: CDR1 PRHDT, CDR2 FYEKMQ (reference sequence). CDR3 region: CASSLPGHIQYF. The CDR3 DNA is TGTGCCAGCAGCTTACCCGGGCACATTCAGTACTTC.

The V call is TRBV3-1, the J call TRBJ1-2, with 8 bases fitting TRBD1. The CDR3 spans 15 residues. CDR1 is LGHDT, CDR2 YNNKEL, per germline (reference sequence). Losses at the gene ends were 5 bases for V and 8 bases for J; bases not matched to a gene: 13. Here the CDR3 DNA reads TGTGCCAGCAGCTACGGACAGGGTCCCGGTCGAGGCTACACCTTC. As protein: CASSYGQGPGRGYTF.

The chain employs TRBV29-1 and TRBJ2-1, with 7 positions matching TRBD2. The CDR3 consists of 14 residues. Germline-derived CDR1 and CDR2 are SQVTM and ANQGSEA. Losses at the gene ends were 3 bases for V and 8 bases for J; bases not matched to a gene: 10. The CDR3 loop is CSVDRGSSWDEQFF. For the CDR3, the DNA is TGCAGCGTTGATCGCGGGAGCAGTTGGGATGAGCAGTTCTTC.

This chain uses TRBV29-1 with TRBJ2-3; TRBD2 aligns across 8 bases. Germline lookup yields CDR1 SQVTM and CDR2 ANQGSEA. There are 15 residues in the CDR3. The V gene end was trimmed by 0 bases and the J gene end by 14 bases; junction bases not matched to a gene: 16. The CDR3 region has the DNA TGCAGCGTTGAAGATCGTGGGTTTCGGGAGGGCTCTTGGTATTTT. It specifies CSVEDRGFREGSWYF.

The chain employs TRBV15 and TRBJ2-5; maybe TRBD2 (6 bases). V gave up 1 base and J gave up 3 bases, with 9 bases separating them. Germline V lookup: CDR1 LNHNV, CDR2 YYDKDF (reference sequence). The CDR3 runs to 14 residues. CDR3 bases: TGTGCCACCAGCAGAGTTGGAGGGGAAGAGACCCAGTACTTC. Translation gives CATSRVGGEETQYF.